One sample yielded the 17 T cell receptor beta chains listed below, sequenced in a study of beta chain features in type 1 diabetes. Every bit of the isolated RNA underwent reverse transcription, so sequencing read expressed TCRB transcripts. TCRdb's table, derived via immunoSEQ multiplex PCR, lists solely in-frame clones and lacks some. The repertoire consists of some 400,000 clones, with over 13% occurring once and the leading ten covering approximately 0.019%. The specimen sequenced was naive CD4+ T cells from blood. These receptors came from a woman between 18 and 29 years old in good health.

V is TRBV27 and J is TRBJ2-5; 11 positions match TRBD1. Unmatched junction bases numbered 7, after V lost 5 bases and J lost 5 bases. CDR1 is MNHEY, CDR2 SMNVEV, per germline (reference sequence). The CDR3 covers 15 residues. The CDR3 DNA reads as TGTGCCAGCAGTCCCCGGGACAGGGGGAGGGAGACCCAGTACTTC. It codes for CASSPRDRGRETQYF.

A word on this clone: The junction departs from germline at one end; a sequencing error may be responsible. The gene calls are TRBV19 and TRBJ2-7; 7 bases match TRBD2. Per germline, CDR1 LNHDA and CDR2 SQIVND (reference sequence). This CDR3 region has 13 residues. The CDR3 protein is CASSAGASDEQYF. For the CDR3, the DNA is TGTGCCAGTAGCGCGGGAGCCTCCGACGAGCAGTACTTC.

This clone showed up just a few times. The CDR3 reads CASTRTSGKYNEQFF. CDR3 nucleotide sequence: TGTGCCAGCACCAGGACTAGCGGGAAATACAATGAGCAGTTCTTC. The chain carries TRBV7-2 and TRBJ2-1; 12 bases fit TRBD2. The CDR3 is made up of 15 amino acids. Per germline, CDR1 SGHTA and CDR2 FQGNSA. V shed 7 bases and J 4 bases; nucleotides not matched to a gene: 5.

V and J are TRBV7-2 and TRBJ2-3; 11 bases agree with TRBD2. Unmatched junction bases numbered 7, after V lost 0 bases and J lost 2 bases. The CDR3 is made up of 18 amino acids. Germline V gene data show CDR1 as SGHTA and CDR2 as FQGNSA. Written as DNA, the CDR3 is TGTGCCAGCAGCTTAGCCGGTAGCGGGAGGGCCCACACAGATACGCAGTATTTT. Amino acid sequence: CASSLAGSGRAHTDTQYF.

This clone was detected only a few times. The chain recombines TRBV30 with TRBJ2-3, with 12 nucleotides matching TRBD2. The CDR3 is made up of 15 amino acids. Germline V gene lookup returns CDR1 GTSNPN and CDR2 SVGIG (reference sequence). V trimming: 3 bases; J trimming: 5 bases; junction bases outside the gene matches: 6. The CDR3 loop is CAWRQGLAGGDTQYF. The CDR3 DNA reads TGTGCCTGGAGGCAGGGACTAGCGGGCGGAGATACGCAGTATTTT.

Only one count was recorded for this clone. The chain is built from TRBV2 and TRBJ2-1; tentative D call: TRBD2 (5 bases). The germline gives CDR1 SNHLY, CDR2 FYNNEI. V gave up 4 bases and J gave up 1 base, with 11 bases separating them. CDR3 length: 15 amino acids. CDR3 sequence reads: CASSVEADSYNEQFF. The CDR3 DNA is TGTGCCAGCAGTGTAGAAGCGGATTCCTACAATGAGCAGTTCTTC.

In this sample, this clone turned up a few times. Other DNA variants within this sample encode the same CDR3. The rearrangement joins TRBV30 to TRBJ2-3; 9 bases are a match to TRBD2. Germline V CDR1 and CDR2: GTSNPN, SVGIG (reference sequence). J gave up 1 base and V 2 bases, and 1 base lay outside the gene matches. The CDR3 totals 14 residues. CDR3 sequence: CAWSRLAGTDTQYF. The CDR3 coding sequence is TGTGCCTGGAGTCGACTAGCGGGCACAGATACGCAGTATTTT. Full variable domain (rest looked up from reference TRBV30 and TRBJ2-3): SQTIHQWPATLVQPVGSPLSLECTVEGTSNPNLYWYRQAAGRGLQLLFYSVGIGQISSEVPQNLSASRPQDRQFILSSKKLLLSDSGFYLCAWSRLAGTDTQYFGPGTRLTVL.

This clone was counted between two and nine times. The chain recombines TRBV2 with TRBJ2-7; TRBD1 might be the D (5 bases). This CDR3 has 13 amino acids. Per the germline V gene, CDR1 is SNHLY and CDR2 is FYNNEI. With 6 bases removed from V and 4 bases from J, the gap between germline ends came to 13 bases. Written as DNA, the CDR3 is TGTGCCAGCAGCCGCAGGGTGTGGTACGAGCAGTACTTC. Translated, it gives CASSRRVWYEQYF.

The rearrangement links TRBV29-1 to TRBJ1-4, with D hard to call. The V end was cut by 4 bases, the J end by 4 bases, with 10 bases between. The CDR3 runs 13 residues. Germline lookup yields CDR1 SQVTM and CDR2 ANQGSEA. CDR3 bases: TGCAGCGTTGGAGGGAGCTTTAATGAAAAACTGTTTTTT. Encoded protein: CSVGGSFNEKLFF.

The chain uses TRBV25-1 and TRBJ2-1, with a tentative D call TRBD1 (5 bases). The CDR3 runs 16 residues. Germline V gene sequence: CDR1 MGHDK, CDR2 SYGVNS. Trimming took 2 bases from V and 0 from J, leaving 11 bases between them. CDR3 DNA sequence: TGTGCCAGCAGTGAAAGAACAGGCAACTCCTACAATGAGCAGTTCTTC. The encoded protein is CASSERTGNSYNEQFF. The whole variable domain, remainder taken from reference TRBV25-1 and TRBJ2-1, is EADIYQTPRYLVIGTGKKITLECSQTMGHDKMYWYQQDPGMELHLIHYSYGVNSTEKGDLSSESTVSRIRTEHFPLTLESARPSHTSQYLCASSERTGNSYNEQFFGPGTRLTVL.

In this sample, this clone turned up a few times. This chain's CDR3 is CASSQNRGSGNTIYF. The CDR3, as DNA: TGTGCCAGCAGCCAAAACAGGGGCTCTGGAAACACCATATATTTT. The chain joins TRBV7-7 to TRBJ1-3, with 7 bases that match TRBD1. CDR1 SSHAT and CDR2 FNYEAQ come from the germline V gene (reference sequence). Trimming took 5 bases from V and 0 from J; bases not matched to a gene: 4. The CDR3 loop spans 15 amino acids.

In this sample, this clone turned up a few times. This chain connects TRBV28 to TRBJ2-7; 7 positions agree with TRBD1. There are 14 residues in the CDR3. The V gene's germline CDR1 is MDHEN and CDR2 SYDVKM. V trimming: 6 bases; J trimming: 7 bases; junction bases outside the gene matches: 12. For the CDR3, the DNA is TGTGCCAGCAGACAAACAGGGGTCACCCCGGAGCAGTACTTC. This encodes CASRQTGVTPEQYF.

V is TRBV7-9 and J is TRBJ2-7; 9 nucleotides match TRBD1. The CDR3 has 13 residues. Germline lookup yields CDR1 SEHNR and CDR2 FQNEAQ (reference sequence). J lost 5 bases, V lost 5 bases, and 4 bases had no gene match. The CDR3 is CASSDTGGDEQYF. CDR3 DNA sequence: TGTGCCAGCAGCGATACAGGGGGCGACGAGCAGTACTTC.

This rearrangement joins TRBV5-1 to TRBJ2-1, with D perhaps TRBD2 (6 bases). The CDR3 runs 14 residues. Trimming pared 3 bases from V and 3 bases from J, leaving 10 bases between. Germline CDR1 reads SGHRS; CDR2 reads YFSETQ. The DNA of the CDR3 is TGCGCCAGCAGCTGGGACTCGAACTACAATGAGCAGTTCTTC. Protein sequence: CASSWDSNYNEQFF.

The chain has TRBV18 and TRBJ1-2, with 7 bases fitting TRBD1. The ends lost 5 bases at V and 8 bases at J; junction bases unmatched: 14. Germline-derived CDR1 and CDR2 are KGHSH and LQKENI. The CDR3 runs 15 residues. CDR3 sequence: CASSIRDSKGTGYTF. The CDR3 bases are TGTGCCAGCTCAATTAGGGACAGCAAGGGGACCGGCTACACCTTC.

The chain couples TRBV27 to TRBJ2-6; D not certain. Germline V lookup: CDR1 MNHEY, CDR2 SMNVEV (reference sequence). V lost 0 bases, J lost 0 bases, and 9 bases lay in between. CDR3 length equals 17 residues. CDR3 residues: CASSLSMVASGANVLTF. CDR3 bases: TGTGCCAGCAGTTTATCGATGGTAGCCTCTGGGGCCAACGTCCTGACTTTC.

This clone was seen a few times. V is TRBV5-4 and J is TRBJ2-7; a weak D match, TRBD2 (6 bases). V was pared by 1 base and J by 4 bases, with 12 bases between. Germline CDR1 SGHNT, CDR2 YYREEE (reference sequence). CDR3 length equals 14 residues. CDR3 sequence: CASSLLREGYEQYF. In DNA form, the CDR3 reads TGTGCCAGCAGCTTGTTGCGGGAAGGGTACGAGCAGTACTTC.